This TCR beta chain is from a study of STAT3 mutations in large granular lymphocyte leukemia. At the level of the study: Approximately 40% of treated T-LGLL patients showed hematologic response to immunosuppression.

The study's findings and limits: Every T-LGLL patient had at least one immunodominant TCRbeta clonotype.

On this clone: Its antigen is not known.

The CDR3 spans 11 residues. Germline V lookup: CDR1 DFQATT, CDR2 SNEGSKA (reference sequence). The protocol was immunoSEQ multiplex PCR, while the TCRdb copy is restricted to in-frame clones and leaves out a portion. Among over 30,000 clones listed, approximately 83% were seen once. The sequence was obtained from a man between 60 and 70 years old with T-cell large granular lymphocyte leukemia. Some clones in this sample may be carry-over from other donors' samples. The rearrangement uses TRBV20-1 and TRBJ2-1; no reliable D call. Material for sequencing was peripheral blood mononuclear cells. The CDR3: CRCSSYNEQFF. CDR3 coding DNA: TGCAGATGCAGCTCCTACAATGAGCAGTTCTTC.